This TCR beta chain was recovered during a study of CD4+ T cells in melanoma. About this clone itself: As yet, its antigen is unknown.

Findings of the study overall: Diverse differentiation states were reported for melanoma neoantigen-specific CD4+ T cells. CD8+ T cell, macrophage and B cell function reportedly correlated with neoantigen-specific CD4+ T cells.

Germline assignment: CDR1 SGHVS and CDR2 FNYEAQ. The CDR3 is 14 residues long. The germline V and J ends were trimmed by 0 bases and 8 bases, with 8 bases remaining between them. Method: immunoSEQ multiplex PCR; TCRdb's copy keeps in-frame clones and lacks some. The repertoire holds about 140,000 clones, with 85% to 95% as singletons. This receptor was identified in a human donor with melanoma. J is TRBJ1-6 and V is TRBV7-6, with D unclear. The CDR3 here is CASSLAIHDSPLHF. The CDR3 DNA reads TGTGCCAGCAGCTTAGCAATACACGATTCACCCCTCCACTTT.